This T cell receptor beta chain derives from a study of T cell changes during pregnancy in multiple sclerosis. V was shortened by 0 bases and J by 5 bases, with 11 bases between the two germline ends. The CDR3 has 14 residues. Germline V gene data show CDR1 as LNHNV and CDR2 as YYDKDF (reference sequence). The repertoire was sequenced with immunoSEQ multiplex PCR; TCRdb's copy has only in-frame clones and lacks some. There are about 62,000 clones in the sample; 90% to 95% occur only once, and approximately 3.4% lies in the top ten. V and J are TRBV15 and TRBJ2-7; possibly TRBD2 for D (5 bases). The sequence was obtained from a female donor with multiple sclerosis, enrolled in a pregnancy study. The sample consisted of CD8+ T cells from peripheral blood mononuclear cells, taken in the second trimester of pregnancy. CDR3 sequence: CATSREEVWDEQYF. In DNA form, the CDR3 reads TGTGCCACCAGCAGAGAGGAGGTTTGGGACGAGCAGTACTTC.